These 17 T cell receptor beta chains were all obtained from the same sample, sequenced in a study of T cell repertoires in cytomegalovirus infection. From the reads, TCRdb called clonotypes with MiXCR, one entry per CDR3 protein. The sample holds 150,000 to 200,000 distinct CDR3 sequences, under 30% seen once. Sequencing used PBMCs. The receptor set was obtained from a human donor in good health (CMV status not recorded). Some clones in this sample may be carry-over from other donors' samples.

The J gene is TRBJ2-5, the V gene TRBV5-1, with a tentative D call TRBD1 (5 bases). Deletions cut 4 bases from V and 6 bases from J, with 16 bases between. The CDR3 runs 14 residues. CDR1 and CDR2 (germline): SGHRS, YFSETQ. In DNA, the CDR3 is TGCGCCAGCAGCCCAGACAGCTACCCAAAGACCCAGTACTTC. Protein product: CASSPDSYPKTQYF.

This clonotype turned up a few times. The rearrangement links TRBV7-2 to TRBJ1-1; 7 bases map to TRBD1. V shed 0 bases, J shed 7 bases, and the junction held 5 bases outside the gene matches. CDR1 and CDR2 (germline): SGHTA, FQGNSA. The CDR3 loop spans 14 amino acids. CDR3 region: CASSLAGRGIEAFF. The CDR3 coding sequence is TGTGCCAGCAGCTTAGCGGGCAGGGGGATTGAAGCTTTCTTT.

As concerns this clonotype: A much more abundant neighbour one base away suggests this may be a read error. This chain connects TRBV7-2 to TRBJ1-1; D is unclear. This CDR3 has 15 residues. Germline V CDR1 and CDR2: SGHTA, FQGNSA. The CDR3, as DNA: TGTGACAGCAGCTTACCTCCTGCCGGGAACACTGAAGCTTTCTTT. It yields the protein CDSSLPPAGNTEAFF.

As for this clonotype: One junction end does not reproduce the germline sequence, and a read error may be involved. The rearrangement joins TRBV12-3 or TRBV12-4 to TRBJ1-1; possibly TRBD1 for D (6 bases). There are 13 residues in the CDR3. CDR3 bases: TGTGCCAGCAGTCTTCGGGGGGACACTGATGCTTTCTTT. It encodes CASSLRGDTDAFF.

V is TRBV12-3 or TRBV12-4 and J is TRBJ1-3, with D perhaps matching TRBD1 (6 bases). The CDR3 contains 14 residues. V was cut by 5 bases and J by 3 bases, with 11 bases left in between. CDR3 DNA sequence: TGTGCCAGCAGTACAGGGTTACGTGGAAACACCATATATTTT. It yields the protein CASSTGLRGNTIYF.

This clonotype was seen more than once but under ten times. The chain joins TRBV6-2 or TRBV6-3 to TRBJ2-3; D not resolved. CDR3 length: 14 amino acids. Between the trimmed V and J ends, which lost 4 bases and 3 bases, there was a span of 11 bases. The germline CDR1 and CDR2 sequences are MNHEY and SVGEGT. Written as DNA, the CDR3 is TGTGCCAGCAGTTCAATACCGGAGACAGATACGCAGTATTTT. Translating gives CASSSIPETDTQYF.

The CDR3 region is CASSLDRPYGYTF. In nucleotides, the CDR3 is TGTGCCAGCAGTTTGGACCGCCCGTATGGCTACACCTTC. V is TRBV12-3 or TRBV12-4 and J is TRBJ1-2; the D is unclear. CDR3 length: 13 residues. The V end lost 3 bases, the J end lost 5 bases, and 10 bases lay between the germline ends.

The V call is TRBV4-2, the J call TRBJ1-3; TRBD1 is a possible D gene (6 bases). CDR3 length equals 15 residues. Germline CDR1 is LGHNA and CDR2 is YNFKEQ. Trimming stripped 0 bases from V and 4 bases from J, with 10 bases between. The CDR3 DNA reads as TGTGCCAGCAGCCAAGATGGGGGCCCCGGAAACACCATATATTTT. Protein product: CASSQDGGPGNTIYF.

This rearrangement joins TRBV4-3 to TRBJ2-2; maybe TRBD1 (7 bases). CDR3 length: 17 amino acids. Germline CDR1 and CDR2: LGHNA and YSLEER. V lost 2 bases and J lost 3, with 16 bases in between. The CDR3 DNA sequence: TGCGCCAGCAGCCAATTCCGGAGGGGGCCCGACACCGGGGAGCTGTTTTTT. The encoded protein is CASSQFRRGPDTGELFF.

This clonotype was counted between two and nine times. CDR3 DNA sequence: TGTGCCAGCAGCCACCGCACCCCGGCGGGAGAGACCCAGTACTTC. Translating it yields CASSHRTPAGETQYF. This chain uses TRBV3-1 with TRBJ2-5; possibly TRBD2 for D (5 bases). The V gene lost 3 bases and the J gene lost 4 bases, with 15 bases spanning the gap. The V gene's germline CDR1 is LGHDT and CDR2 YNNKEL (reference sequence). The CDR3 runs to 15 residues.

V is TRBV4-1 and J is TRBJ1-1; no reliable D call. Germline CDR1 reads MGHRA; CDR2 reads YSYEKL. The CDR3 runs to 16 residues. Trimming left V 0 bases short and J 0 bases short, with 11 bases between. CDR3 sequence reads: CASSQEGSTLNTEAFF. The CDR3 DNA sequence: TGCGCCAGCAGCCAAGAAGGGAGCACCTTGAACACTGAAGCTTTCTTT.

This clonotype was recorded a few times. This chain uses TRBV7-9 with TRBJ1-3; D call uncertain. Per germline, CDR1 SEHNR and CDR2 FQNEAQ (reference sequence). Trimming took off 5 bases at V and 0 bases at J, with 11 bases between the two ends. This CDR3 has 15 amino acids. CDR3 residues: CASSPTRASGNTIYF. The CDR3 DNA follows: TGTGCCAGCAGCCCTACTCGGGCCTCTGGAAACACCATATATTTT.

The V call is TRBV5-1, the J call TRBJ1-1, with D possibly matching TRBD1 (5 bases). The CDR3 sequence is 13 residues long. V dropped 4 bases and J dropped 3 bases, with 10 bases sitting between them. The germline CDR1 and CDR2 sequences are SGHRS and YFSETQ. In nucleotides, the CDR3 is TGCGCCAGCAGCGGCAGGGTTGACACTGAAGCTTTCTTT. Translated: CASSGRVDTEAFF. Together with reference TRBV5-1 and TRBJ1-1, the CDR3 gives the full variable domain: KAGVTQTPRYLIKTRGQQVTLSCSPISGHRSVSWYQQTPGQGLQFLFEYFSETQRNKGNFPGRFSGRQFSNSRSEMNVSTLELGDSALYLCASSGRVDTEAFFGQGTRLTVV.

This clonotype was detected ten times or more. V gene TRBV7-2 combines with J gene TRBJ2-5; no reliable D call. Germline assignment: CDR1 SGHTA and CDR2 FQGNSA. The CDR3 is made up of 13 amino acids. The germline V and J ends were trimmed by 2 bases and 4 bases, with 8 bases remaining between them. The CDR3 DNA follows: TGTGCCAGCAGCTTATTGGTGCTAGAGACCCAGTACTTC. Amino acid sequence: CASSLLVLETQYF.

CDR3 sequence (DNA): TGCAGTGCTAGGGGGAGGGATGAAAAACTGTTTTTT. It translates to CSARGRDEKLFF. This chain connects TRBV20-1 to TRBJ1-4; D gene uncertain. Germline CDR1 and CDR2: DFQATT and SNEGSKA (reference sequence). Trimming cost V 3 bases and J 6 bases, with 8 bases left between them. The CDR3 has 12 residues.

This clonotype has just a few counts. The CDR3 DNA follows: TGTGCCAGCAGTGAATGGGGGAGGCTGTACCAAGAGACCCAGTACTTC. Its protein product is CASSEWGRLYQETQYF. The rearrangement links TRBV2 to TRBJ2-5; TRBD2 is a possible D gene (6 bases). The germline V gene encodes CDR1 SNHLY and CDR2 FYNNEI. This CDR3 is built from 16 residues. Between the trimmed V and J ends, which lost 2 bases and 0 bases, there was a span of 13 bases.

The chain employs TRBV7-3 and TRBJ2-2, with 7 bases matching TRBD1. The CDR3 covers 15 residues. Germline values: CDR1 SGHTA, CDR2 FQGTGA. V trimming: 5 bases; J trimming: 3 bases; junction bases outside the gene matches: 6. The CDR3 DNA reads as TGTGCCAGCAGCCCCAGACAGGGCGACACCGGGGAGCTGTTTTTT. This sequence encodes CASSPRQGDTGELFF.